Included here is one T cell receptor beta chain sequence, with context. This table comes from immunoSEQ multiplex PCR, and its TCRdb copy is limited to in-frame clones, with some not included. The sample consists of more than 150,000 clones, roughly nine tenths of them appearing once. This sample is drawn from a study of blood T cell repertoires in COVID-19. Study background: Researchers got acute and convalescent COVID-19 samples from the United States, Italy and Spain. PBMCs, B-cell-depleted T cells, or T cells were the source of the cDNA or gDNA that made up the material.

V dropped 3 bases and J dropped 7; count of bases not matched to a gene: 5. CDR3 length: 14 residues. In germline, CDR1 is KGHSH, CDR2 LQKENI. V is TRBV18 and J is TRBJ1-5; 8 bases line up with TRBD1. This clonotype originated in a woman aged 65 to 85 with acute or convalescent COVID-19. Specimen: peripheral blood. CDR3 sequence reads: CASSPDRGRQPQHF. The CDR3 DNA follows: TGTGCCAGCTCACCCGACAGGGGTCGGCAGCCCCAGCATTTT.